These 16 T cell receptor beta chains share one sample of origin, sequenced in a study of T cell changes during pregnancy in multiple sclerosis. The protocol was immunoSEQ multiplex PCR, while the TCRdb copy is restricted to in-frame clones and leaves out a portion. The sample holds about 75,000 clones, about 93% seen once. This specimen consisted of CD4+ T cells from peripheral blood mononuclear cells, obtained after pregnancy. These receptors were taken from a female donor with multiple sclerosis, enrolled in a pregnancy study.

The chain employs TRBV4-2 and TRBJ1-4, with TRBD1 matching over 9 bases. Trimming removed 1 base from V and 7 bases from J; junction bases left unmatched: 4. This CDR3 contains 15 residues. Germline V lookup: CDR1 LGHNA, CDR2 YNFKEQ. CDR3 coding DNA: TGTGCCAGCAGCCAAGCGGACAGGGGAGGTGAAAAACTGTTTTTT. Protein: CASSQADRGGEKLFF.

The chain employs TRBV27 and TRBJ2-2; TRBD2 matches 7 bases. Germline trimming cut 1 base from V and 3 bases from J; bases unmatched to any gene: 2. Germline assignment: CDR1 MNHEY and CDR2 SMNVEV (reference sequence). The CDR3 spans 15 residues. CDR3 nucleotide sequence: TGTGCCAGCAGTTTATTGGGGGGGGACACCGGGGAGCTGTTTTTT. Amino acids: CASSLLGGDTGELFF.

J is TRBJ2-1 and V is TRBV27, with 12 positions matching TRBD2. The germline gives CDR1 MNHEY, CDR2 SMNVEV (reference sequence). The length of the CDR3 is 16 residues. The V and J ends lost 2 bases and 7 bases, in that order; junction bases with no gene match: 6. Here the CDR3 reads CASSLTSGRQVNEQFF. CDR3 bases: TGTGCCAGCAGTTTAACTAGCGGGAGGCAGGTGAATGAGCAGTTCTTC.

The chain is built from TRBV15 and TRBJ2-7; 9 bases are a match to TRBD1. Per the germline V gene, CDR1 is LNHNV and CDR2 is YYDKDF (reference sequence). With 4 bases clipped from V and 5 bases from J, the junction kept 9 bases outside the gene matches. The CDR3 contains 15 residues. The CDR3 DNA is TGTGCCACCAGCAAGAGATCGGACAGGGGCCACGAGCAGTACTTC. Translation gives CATSKRSDRGHEQYF.

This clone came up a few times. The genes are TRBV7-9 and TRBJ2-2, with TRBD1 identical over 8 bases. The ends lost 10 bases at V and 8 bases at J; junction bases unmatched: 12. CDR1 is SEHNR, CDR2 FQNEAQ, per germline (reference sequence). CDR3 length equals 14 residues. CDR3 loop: CATPGQEIIGELFF. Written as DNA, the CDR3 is TGTGCCACGCCGGGACAGGAAATTATAGGGGAGCTGTTTTTT.

The CDR3 DNA follows: TGTGCCTGGGCCCGTGGGGACTTCCAAGAGACCCAGTACTTC. The encoded protein is CAWARGDFQETQYF. V is TRBV30 and J is TRBJ2-5, with a weak D call TRBD2 (6 bases). Deletions cut 5 bases from V and 1 base from J, with 14 bases between. Germline V CDR1 and CDR2: GTSNPN, SVGIG (reference sequence). The CDR3 spans 14 residues.

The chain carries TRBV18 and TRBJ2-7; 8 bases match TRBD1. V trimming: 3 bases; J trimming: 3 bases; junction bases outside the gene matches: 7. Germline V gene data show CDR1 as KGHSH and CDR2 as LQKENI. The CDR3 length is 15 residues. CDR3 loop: CASSPPTRGLYEQYF. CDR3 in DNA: TGTGCCAGCTCACCTCCCACCAGGGGGCTCTACGAGCAGTACTTC.

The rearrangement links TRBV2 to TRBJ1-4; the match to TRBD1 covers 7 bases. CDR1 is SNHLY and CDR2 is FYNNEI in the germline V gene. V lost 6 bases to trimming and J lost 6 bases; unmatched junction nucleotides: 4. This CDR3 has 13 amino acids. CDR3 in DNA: TGTGCCAGCAGGGACAGGAGGGATGAAAAACTGTTTTTT. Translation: CASRDRRDEKLFF.

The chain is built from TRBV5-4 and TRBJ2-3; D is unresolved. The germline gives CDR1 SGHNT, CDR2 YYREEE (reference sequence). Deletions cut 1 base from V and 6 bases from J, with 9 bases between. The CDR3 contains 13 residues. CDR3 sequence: CASSLPSRDTQYF. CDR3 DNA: TGTGCCAGCAGCTTGCCCTCTAGGGATACGCAGTATTTT.

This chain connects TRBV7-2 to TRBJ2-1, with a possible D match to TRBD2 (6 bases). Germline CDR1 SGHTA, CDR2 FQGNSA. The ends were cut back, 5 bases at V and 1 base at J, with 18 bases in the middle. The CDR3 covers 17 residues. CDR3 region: CASSLPPVGRSYNEQFF. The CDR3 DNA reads TGTGCCAGCAGCCTACCCCCCGTTGGGAGGTCCTACAATGAGCAGTTCTTC.

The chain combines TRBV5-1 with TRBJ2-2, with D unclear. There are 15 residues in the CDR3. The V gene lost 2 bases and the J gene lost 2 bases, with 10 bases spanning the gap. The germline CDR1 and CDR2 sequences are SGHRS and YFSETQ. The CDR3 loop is CASSLNPVNTGELFF. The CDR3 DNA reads TGCGCCAGCAGCTTAAATCCGGTAAACACCGGGGAGCTGTTTTTT.

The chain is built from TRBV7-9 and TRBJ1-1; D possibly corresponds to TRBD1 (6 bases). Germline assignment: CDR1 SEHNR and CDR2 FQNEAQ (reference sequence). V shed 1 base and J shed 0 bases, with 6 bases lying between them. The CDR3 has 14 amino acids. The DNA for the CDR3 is TGTGCCAGCAGCTTAGAGGGGGTGAACACTGAAGCTTTCTTT. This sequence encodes CASSLEGVNTEAFF.

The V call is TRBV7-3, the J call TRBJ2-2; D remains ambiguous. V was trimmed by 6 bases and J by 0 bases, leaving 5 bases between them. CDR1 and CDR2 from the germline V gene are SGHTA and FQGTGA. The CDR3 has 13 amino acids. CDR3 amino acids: CASSLSNTGELFF. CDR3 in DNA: TGTGCCAGCAGTCTGTCGAACACCGGGGAGCTGTTTTTT.

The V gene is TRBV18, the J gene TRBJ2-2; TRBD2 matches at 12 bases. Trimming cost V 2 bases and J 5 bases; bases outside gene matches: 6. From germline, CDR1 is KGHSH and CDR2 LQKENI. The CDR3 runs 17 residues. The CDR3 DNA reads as TGTGCCAGCTCACCAAATTCCGGGACTAGCGGGACCGGGGAGCTGTTTTTT. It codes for CASSPNSGTSGTGELFF.

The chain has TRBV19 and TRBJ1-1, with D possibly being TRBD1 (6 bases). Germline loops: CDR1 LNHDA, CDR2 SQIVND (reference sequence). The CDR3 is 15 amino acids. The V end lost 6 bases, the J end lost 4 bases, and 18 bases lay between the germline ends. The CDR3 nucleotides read TGTGCCAGTAGCCCTAAGGGGGGGGGTCGCACTGAAGCTTTCTTT. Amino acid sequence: CASSPKGGGRTEAFF.

The CDR3 protein is CASSQVGVSSYEQYF. CDR3 nucleotides: TGTGCCAGCAGCCAAGTCGGGGTGAGCTCCTACGAGCAGTACTTC. The chain employs TRBV4-2 and TRBJ2-7; D possibly corresponds to TRBD2 (5 bases). V lost 1 base and J 0 bases, leaving 10 bases between the germline ends. CDR3 length equals 15 residues. Germline V gene sequence: CDR1 LGHNA, CDR2 YNFKEQ.